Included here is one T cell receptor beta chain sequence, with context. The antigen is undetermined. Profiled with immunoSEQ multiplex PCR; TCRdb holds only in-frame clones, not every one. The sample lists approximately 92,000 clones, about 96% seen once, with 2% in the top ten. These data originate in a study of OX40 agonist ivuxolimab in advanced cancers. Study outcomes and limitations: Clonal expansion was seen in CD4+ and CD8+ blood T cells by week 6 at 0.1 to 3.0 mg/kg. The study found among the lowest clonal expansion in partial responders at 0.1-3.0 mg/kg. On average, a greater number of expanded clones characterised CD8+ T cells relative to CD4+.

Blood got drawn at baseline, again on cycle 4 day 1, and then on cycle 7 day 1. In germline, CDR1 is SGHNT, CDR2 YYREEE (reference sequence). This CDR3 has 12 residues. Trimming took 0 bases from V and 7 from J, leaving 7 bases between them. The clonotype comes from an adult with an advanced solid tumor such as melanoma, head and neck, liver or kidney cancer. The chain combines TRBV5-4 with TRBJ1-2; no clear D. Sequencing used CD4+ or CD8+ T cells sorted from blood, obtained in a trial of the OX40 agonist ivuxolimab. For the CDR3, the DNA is TGTGCCAGCAGCTTGGGGGGATTTGGCTACACCTTC. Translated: CASSLGGFGYTF.